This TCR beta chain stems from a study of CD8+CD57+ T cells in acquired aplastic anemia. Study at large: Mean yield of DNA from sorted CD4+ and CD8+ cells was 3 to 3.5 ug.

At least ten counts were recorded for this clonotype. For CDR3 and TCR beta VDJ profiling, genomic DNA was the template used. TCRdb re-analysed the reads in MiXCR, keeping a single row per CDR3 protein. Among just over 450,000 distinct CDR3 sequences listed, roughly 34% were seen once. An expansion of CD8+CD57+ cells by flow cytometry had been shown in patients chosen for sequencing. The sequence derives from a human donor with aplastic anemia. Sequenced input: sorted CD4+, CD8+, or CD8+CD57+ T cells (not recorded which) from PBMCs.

The CDR3 coding sequence is TGTGCCAGTCAATACATCGGCGGGGGGCGCGATGGCTACACCTTC. Its protein product is CASQYIGGGRDGYTF. The chain recombines TRBV19 with TRBJ1-2, with a possible D match to TRBD1 (6 bases). Trimming took 8 bases from V and 6 from J, leaving 22 bases between them. The germline V gene encodes CDR1 LNHDA and CDR2 SQIVND (reference sequence). The CDR3 is 15 amino acids.